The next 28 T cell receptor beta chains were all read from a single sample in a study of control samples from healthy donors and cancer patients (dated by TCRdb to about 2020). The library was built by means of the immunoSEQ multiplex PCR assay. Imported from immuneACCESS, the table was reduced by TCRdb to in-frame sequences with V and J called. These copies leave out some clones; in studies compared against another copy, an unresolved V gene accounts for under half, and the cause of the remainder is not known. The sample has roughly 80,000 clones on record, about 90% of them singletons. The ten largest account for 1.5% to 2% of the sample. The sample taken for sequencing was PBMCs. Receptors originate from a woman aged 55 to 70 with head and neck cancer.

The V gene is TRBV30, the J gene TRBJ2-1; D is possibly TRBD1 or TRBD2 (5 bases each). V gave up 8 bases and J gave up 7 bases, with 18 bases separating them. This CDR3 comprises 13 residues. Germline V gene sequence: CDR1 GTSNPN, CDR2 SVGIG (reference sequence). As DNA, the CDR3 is TGTGCCCAAAGGAGGACTTCAGGGAATGAGCAGTTCTTC. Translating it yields CAQRRTSGNEQFF.

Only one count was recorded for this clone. The DNA for the CDR3 is TGTGCCAGCAGTACCTTAACAGGGGTCGGGGAGACCCAGTACTTC. The encoded protein is CASSTLTGVGETQYF. V and J are TRBV28 and TRBJ2-5; 7 nucleotides match TRBD1. V lost 5 bases, J lost 5 bases, and 11 bases stayed unmatched. Looked up from germline, CDR1 is MDHEN and CDR2 is SYDVKM. The CDR3 loop spans 15 amino acids.

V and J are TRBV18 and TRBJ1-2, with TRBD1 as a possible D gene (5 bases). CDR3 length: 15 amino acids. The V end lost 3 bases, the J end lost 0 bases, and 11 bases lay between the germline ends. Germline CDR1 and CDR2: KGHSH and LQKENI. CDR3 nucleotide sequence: TGTGCCAGCTCACCGGACGGGACGGCTAACTATGGCTACACCTTC. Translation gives CASSPDGTANYGYTF.

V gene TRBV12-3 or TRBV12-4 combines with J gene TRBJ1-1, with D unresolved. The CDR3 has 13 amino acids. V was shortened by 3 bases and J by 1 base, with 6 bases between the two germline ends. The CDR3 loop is CASSFSENTEAFF. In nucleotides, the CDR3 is TGTGCCAGCAGTTTCTCAGAGAACACTGAAGCTTTCTTT.

The CDR3 DNA reads as TGTGCCAGCAGCTTACGACTAGCGTCCAAGATCTACGAGCAGTACTTC. It is translated as CASSLRLASKIYEQYF. This chain joins TRBV7-2 and TRBJ2-7, with 8 nucleotides matching TRBD2. CDR1 SGHTA and CDR2 FQGNSA come from the germline V gene. The V and J ends lost 2 bases and 3 bases, in that order; junction bases with no gene match: 9. The CDR3 length is 16 residues.

Here the CDR3 DNA reads TGTGCCAGCAGCCCCGGGACTAGCGGGAGTGAGACCCAGTACTTC. Translated: CASSPGTSGSETQYF. The chain couples TRBV7-6 to TRBJ2-5; 14 bases are shared with TRBD2. The CDR3 covers 15 residues. V dropped 5 bases and J dropped 5; count of bases not matched to a gene: 4. Germline V gives CDR1 SGHVS, CDR2 FNYEAQ. Full variable domain (rest looked up from reference TRBV7-6 and TRBJ2-5): GAGVSQSPRYKVTKRGQDVALRCDPISGHVSLYWYRQALGQGPEFLTYFNYEAQQDKSGLPNDRFSAERPEGSISTLTIQRTEQRDSAMYRCASSPGTSGSETQYFGPGTRLLVL.

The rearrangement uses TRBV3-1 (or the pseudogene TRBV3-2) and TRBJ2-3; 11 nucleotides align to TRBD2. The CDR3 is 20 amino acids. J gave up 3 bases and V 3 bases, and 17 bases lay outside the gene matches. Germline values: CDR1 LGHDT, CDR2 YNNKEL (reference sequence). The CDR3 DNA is TGTGCCAGCAGCCAGGGTCCAACCCCGGGACTAGCGGAAGAGACAGATACGCAGTATTTT. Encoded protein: CASSQGPTPGLAEETDTQYF.

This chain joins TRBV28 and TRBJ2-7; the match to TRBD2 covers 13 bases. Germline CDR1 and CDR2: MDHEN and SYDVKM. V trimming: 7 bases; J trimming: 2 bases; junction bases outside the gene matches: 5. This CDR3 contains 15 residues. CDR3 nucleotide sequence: TGTGCCAGCAACCCAGGGACTAGCGGGGCCTACGAGCAGTACTTC. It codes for CASNPGTSGAYEQYF.

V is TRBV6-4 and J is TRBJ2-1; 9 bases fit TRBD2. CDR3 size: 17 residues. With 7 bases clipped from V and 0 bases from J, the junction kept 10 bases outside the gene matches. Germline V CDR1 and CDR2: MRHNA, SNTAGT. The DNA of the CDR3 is TGTGCCAGCACTCCCTTCCAGCGGGAGGCCTCCTACAATGAGCAGTTCTTC. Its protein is CASTPFQREASYNEQFF.

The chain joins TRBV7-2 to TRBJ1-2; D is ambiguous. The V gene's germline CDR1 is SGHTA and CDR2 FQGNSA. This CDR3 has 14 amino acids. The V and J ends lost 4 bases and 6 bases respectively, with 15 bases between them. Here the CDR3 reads CASSSTTGVHGYTF. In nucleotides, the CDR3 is TGTGCCAGCAGCTCAACGACCGGGGTCCATGGCTACACCTTC.

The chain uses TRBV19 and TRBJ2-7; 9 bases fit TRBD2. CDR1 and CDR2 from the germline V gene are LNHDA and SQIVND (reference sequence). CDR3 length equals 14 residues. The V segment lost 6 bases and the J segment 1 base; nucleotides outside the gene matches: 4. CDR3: CASRATSGSYEQYF. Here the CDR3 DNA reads TGTGCCAGTAGAGCGACTAGCGGATCCTACGAGCAGTACTTC.

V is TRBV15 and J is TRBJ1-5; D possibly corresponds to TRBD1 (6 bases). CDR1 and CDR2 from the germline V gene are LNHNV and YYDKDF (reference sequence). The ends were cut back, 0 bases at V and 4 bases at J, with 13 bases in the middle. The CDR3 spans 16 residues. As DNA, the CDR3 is TGTGCCACCAGCAGAGATCGACCGAGGGGGAATCAGCCCCAGCATTTT. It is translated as CATSRDRPRGNQPQHF. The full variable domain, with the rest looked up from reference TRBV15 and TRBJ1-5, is DAMVIQNPRYQVTQFGKPVTLSCSQTLNHNVMYWYQQKSSQAPKLLFHYYDKDFNNEADTPDNFQSRRPNTSFCFLDIRSPGLGDTAMYLCATSRDRPRGNQPQHFGDGTRLSIL.

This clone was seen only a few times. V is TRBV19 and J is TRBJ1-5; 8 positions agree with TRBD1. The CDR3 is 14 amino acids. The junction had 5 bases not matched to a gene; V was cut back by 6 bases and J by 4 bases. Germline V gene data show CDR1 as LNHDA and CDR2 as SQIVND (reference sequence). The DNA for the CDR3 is TGTGCCAGTAGGAAGGACAGGGCTAATCAGCCCCAGCATTTT. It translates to CASRKDRANQPQHF.

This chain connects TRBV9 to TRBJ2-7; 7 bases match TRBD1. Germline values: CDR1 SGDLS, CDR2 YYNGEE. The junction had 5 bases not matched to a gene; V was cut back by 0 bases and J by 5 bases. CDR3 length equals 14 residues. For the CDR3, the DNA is TGTGCCAGCAGCGTAGCACAGGGGATCCACGAGCAGTACTTC. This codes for CASSVAQGIHEQYF.

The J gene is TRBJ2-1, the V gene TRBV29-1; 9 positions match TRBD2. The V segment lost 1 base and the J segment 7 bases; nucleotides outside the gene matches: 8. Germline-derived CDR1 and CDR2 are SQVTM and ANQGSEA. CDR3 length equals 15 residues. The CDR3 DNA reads TGCAGCGTTGAAGGTGGTACTAGCGGGTTGAATGAGCAGTTCTTC. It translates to CSVEGGTSGLNEQFF.

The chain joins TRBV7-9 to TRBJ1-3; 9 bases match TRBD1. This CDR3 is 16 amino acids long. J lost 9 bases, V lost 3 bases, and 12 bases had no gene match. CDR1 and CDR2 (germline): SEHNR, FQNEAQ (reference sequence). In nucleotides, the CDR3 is TGTGCCAGCAGCTTCGCGCCGGGACAGGGTACTCCCACCATATATTTT. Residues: CASSFAPGQGTPTIYF.

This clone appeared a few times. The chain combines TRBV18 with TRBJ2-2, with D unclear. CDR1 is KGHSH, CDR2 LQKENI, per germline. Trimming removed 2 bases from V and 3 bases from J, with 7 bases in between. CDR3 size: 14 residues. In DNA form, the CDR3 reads TGTGCCAGCTCACCAAGCGCCTACACCGGGGAGCTGTTTTTT. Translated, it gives CASSPSAYTGELFF.

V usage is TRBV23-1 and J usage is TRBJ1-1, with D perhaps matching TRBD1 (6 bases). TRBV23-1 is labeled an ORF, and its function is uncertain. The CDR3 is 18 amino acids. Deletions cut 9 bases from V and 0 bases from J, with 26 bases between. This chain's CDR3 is CASVRVKGVGCLNTEAFF. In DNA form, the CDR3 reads TGCGCCAGTGTTCGGGTAAAGGGGGTGGGGTGCTTGAACACTGAAGCTTTCTTT.

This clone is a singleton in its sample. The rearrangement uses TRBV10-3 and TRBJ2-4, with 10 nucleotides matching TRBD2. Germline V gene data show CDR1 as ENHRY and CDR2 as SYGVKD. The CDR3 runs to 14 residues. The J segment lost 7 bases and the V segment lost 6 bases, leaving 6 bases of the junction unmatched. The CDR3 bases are TGTGCCATCAGCAGGACTAGCGGCGAGAACATTCAGTACTTC. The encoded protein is CAISRTSGENIQYF.

CDR3 residues: CASSHPGGETFQETQYF. CDR3 nucleotide sequence: TGTGCCAGCAGCCACCCCGGGGGGGAGACGTTCCAAGAGACCCAGTACTTC. The gene calls are TRBV3-1 (or the pseudogene TRBV3-2) and TRBJ2-5; 8 bases are shared with TRBD2. Germline V lookup: CDR1 LGHDT, CDR2 YNNKEL (reference sequence). This CDR3 spans 17 amino acids. V gave up 3 bases and J gave up 1 base; unmatched junction bases: 10.

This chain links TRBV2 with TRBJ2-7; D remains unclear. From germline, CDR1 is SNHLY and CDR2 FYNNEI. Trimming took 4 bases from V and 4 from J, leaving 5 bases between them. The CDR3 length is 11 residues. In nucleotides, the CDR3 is TGTGCCAGCAGTGGGAGTTACGAGCAGTACTTC. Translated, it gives CASSGSYEQYF.

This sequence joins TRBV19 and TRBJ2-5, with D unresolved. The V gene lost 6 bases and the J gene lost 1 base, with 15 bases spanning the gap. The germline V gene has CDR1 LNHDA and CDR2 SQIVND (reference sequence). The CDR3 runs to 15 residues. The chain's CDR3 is CASSLVAEGQETQYF. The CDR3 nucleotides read TGTGCCAGTAGCCTCGTCGCAGAAGGCCAAGAGACCCAGTACTTC.

Here the CDR3 reads CAWTPGLGRGQNSYEQYF. In DNA, the CDR3 is TGTGCCTGGACCCCAGGGTTGGGTCGTGGGCAAAACTCCTACGAGCAGTACTTC. This chain connects TRBV30 to TRBJ2-7; the D gene is possibly TRBD1 (5 bases). V was cut by 4 bases and J by 0 bases, with 25 bases left in between. The CDR3 sequence is 18 residues long. From germline, CDR1 is GTSNPN and CDR2 SVGIG (reference sequence). Filled out from reference TRBV30 and TRBJ2-7, the complete variable domain reads SQTIHQWPATLVQPVGSPLSLECTVEGTSNPNLYWYRQAAGRGLQLLFYSVGIGQISSEVPQNLSASRPQDRQFILSSKKLLLSDSGFYLCAWTPGLGRGQNSYEQYFGPGTRLTVT.

The CDR3 region is CASSAGQLNTEAFF. CDR3 DNA sequence: TGTGCCAGTAGTGCGGGACAGCTGAACACTGAAGCTTTCTTT. This sequence joins TRBV19 and TRBJ1-1; 7 bases are shared with TRBD1. CDR3 length: 14 residues. Trimming cost V 5 bases and J 0 bases; bases outside gene matches: 3. Germline-derived CDR1 and CDR2 are LNHDA and SQIVND (reference sequence).

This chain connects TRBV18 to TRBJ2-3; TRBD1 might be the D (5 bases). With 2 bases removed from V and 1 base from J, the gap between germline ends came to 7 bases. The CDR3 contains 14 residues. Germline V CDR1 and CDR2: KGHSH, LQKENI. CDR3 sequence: CASSPETGTDTQYF. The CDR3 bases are TGTGCCAGCTCACCAGAGACAGGCACAGATACGCAGTATTTT.

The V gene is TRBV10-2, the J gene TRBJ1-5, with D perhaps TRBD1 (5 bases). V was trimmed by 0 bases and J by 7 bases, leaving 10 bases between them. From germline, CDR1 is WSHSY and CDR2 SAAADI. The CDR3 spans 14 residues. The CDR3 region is CASSESGGRQPQHF. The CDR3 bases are TGCGCCAGCAGTGAGTCCGGGGGACGACAGCCCCAGCATTTT.

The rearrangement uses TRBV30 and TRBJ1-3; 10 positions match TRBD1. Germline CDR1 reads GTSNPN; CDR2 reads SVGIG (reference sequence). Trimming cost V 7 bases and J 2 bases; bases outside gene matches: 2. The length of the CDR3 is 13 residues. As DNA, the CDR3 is TGTGCCTTTGGGACAGGGGCTGGAAACACCATATATTTT. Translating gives CAFGTGAGNTIYF.

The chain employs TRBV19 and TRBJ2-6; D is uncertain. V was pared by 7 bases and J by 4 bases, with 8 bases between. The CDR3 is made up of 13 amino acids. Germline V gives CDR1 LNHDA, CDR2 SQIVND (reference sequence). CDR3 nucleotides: TGTGCCAGTACCCAGGCCGGGGCCAACGTCCTGACTTTC. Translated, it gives CASTQAGANVLTF.